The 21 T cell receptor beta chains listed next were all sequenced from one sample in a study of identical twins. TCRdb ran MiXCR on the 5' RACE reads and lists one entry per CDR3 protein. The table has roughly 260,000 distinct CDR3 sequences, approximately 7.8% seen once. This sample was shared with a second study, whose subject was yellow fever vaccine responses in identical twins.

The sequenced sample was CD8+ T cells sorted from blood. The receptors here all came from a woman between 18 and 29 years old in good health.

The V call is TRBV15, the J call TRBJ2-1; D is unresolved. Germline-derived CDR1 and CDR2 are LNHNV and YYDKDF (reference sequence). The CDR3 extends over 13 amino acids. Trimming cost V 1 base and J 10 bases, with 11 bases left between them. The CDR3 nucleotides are TGTGCCACCAGCAGAGTTCCGTCCCGCGAGCAGTTCTTC. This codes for CATSRVPSREQFF.

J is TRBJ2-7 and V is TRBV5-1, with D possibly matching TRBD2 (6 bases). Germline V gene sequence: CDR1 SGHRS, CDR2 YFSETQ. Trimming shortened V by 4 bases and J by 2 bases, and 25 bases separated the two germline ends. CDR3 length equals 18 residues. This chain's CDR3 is CASSPTGSSGTVTYEQYF. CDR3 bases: TGCGCCAGCAGCCCAACTGGGTCATCCGGGACTGTTACCTACGAGCAGTACTTC.

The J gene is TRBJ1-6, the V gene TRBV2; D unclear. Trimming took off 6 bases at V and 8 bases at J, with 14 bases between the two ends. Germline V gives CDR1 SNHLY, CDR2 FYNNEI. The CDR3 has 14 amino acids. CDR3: CASRDTSGDSPLHF. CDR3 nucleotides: TGTGCCAGCAGAGACACCTCCGGTGATTCACCCCTCCACTTT.

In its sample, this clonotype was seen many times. The CDR3 DNA follows: TGCGCCAGCAGCCTAGGGACTAGCGGGGCTTACGAGCAGTACTTC. Protein product: CASSLGTSGAYEQYF. This chain links TRBV5-1 with TRBJ2-7; TRBD2 matches at 13 bases. The CDR3 consists of 15 residues. Germline values: CDR1 SGHRS, CDR2 YFSETQ. Unmatched junction bases numbered 5, after V lost 4 bases and J lost 4 bases.

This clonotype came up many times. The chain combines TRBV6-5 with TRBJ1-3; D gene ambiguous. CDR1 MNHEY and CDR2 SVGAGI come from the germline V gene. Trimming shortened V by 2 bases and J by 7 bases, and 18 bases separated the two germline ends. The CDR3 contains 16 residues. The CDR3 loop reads CASSYMELSFGNTIYF. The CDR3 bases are TGTGCCAGCAGTTACATGGAGTTGAGTTTTGGGAACACCATATATTTT.

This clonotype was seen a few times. The CDR3 nucleotides read TGTGCCAGCAGCTTACTGGTAGCGGGAGGGCCATCTGAGCAGTACTTC. This translates into CASSLLVAGGPSEQYF. This chain uses TRBV7-3 with TRBJ2-7; 11 positions match TRBD2. Losses at the gene ends were 2 bases for V and 7 bases for J; bases not matched to a gene: 10. Germline V gene lookup returns CDR1 SGHTA and CDR2 FQGTGA. This CDR3 region has 16 residues.

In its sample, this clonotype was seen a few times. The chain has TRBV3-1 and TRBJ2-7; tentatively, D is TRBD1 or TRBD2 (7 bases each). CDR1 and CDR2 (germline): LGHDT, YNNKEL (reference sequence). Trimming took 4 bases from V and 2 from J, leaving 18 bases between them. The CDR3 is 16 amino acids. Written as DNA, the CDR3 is TGTGCCAGCAGCCCTGAGGGGGCGGGGGATACCTACGAGCAGTACTTC. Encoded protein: CASSPEGAGDTYEQYF.

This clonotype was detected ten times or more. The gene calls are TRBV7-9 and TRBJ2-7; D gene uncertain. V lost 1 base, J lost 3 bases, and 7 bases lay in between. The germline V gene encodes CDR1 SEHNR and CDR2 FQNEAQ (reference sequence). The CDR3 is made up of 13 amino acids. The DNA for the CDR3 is TGTGCCAGCAGCTTAGGGCAATTCTACGAGCAGTACTTC. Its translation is CASSLGQFYEQYF.

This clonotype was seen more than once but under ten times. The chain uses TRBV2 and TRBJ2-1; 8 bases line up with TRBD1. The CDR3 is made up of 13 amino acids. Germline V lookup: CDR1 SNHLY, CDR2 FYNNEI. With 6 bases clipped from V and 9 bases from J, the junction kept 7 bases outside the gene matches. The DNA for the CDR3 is TGTGCCAGCAGGGACCCGACAGGGGCTGAGCAGTTCTTC. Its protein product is CASRDPTGAEQFF.

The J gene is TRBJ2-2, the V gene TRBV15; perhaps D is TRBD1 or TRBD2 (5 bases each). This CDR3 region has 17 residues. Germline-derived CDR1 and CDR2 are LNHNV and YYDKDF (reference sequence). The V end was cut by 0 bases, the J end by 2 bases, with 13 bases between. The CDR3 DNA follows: TGTGCCACCAGCAGAGATAAAGAGGGGTTCAACACCGGGGAGCTGTTTTTT. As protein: CATSRDKEGFNTGELFF.

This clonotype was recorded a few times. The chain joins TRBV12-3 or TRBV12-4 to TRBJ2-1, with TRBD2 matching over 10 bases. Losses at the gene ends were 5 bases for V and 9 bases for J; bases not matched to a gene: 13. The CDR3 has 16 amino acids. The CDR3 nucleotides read TGTGCCAGCAGTCCCCCAACTAGCGGGGCGGCAGGTGAGCAGTTCTTC. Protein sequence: CASSPPTSGAAGEQFF.

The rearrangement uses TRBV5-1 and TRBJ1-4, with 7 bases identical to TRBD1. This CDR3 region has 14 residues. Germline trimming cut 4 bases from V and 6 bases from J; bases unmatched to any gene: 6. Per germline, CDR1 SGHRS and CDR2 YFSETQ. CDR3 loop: CASSVQGSDEKLFF. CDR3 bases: TGCGCCAGCAGCGTACAGGGGAGTGATGAAAAACTGTTTTTT.

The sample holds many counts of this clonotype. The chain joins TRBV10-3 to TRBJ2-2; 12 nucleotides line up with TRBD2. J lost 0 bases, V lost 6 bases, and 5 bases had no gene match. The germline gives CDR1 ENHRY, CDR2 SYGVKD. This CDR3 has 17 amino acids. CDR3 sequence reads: CAISPGLAGANTGELFF. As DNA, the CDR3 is TGTGCCATCAGCCCGGGACTAGCGGGTGCGAACACCGGGGAGCTGTTTTTT.

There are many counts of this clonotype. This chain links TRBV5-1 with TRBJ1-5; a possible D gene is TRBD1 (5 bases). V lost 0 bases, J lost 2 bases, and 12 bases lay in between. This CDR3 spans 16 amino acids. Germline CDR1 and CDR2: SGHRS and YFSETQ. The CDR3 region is CASSLGGANGNQPQHF. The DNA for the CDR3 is TGCGCCAGCAGCTTGGGGGGCGCAAATGGCAATCAGCCCCAGCATTTT.

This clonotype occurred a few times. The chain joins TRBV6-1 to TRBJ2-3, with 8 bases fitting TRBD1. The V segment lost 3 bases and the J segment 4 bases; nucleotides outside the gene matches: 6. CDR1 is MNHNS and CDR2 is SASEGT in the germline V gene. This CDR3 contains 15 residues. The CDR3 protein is CASSDHAGGADTQYF. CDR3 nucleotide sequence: TGTGCCAGCAGTGATCACGCAGGGGGCGCAGATACGCAGTATTTT.

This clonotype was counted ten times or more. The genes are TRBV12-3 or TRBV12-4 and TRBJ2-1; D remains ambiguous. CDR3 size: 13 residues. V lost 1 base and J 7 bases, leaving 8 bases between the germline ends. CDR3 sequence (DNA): TGTGCCAGCAGTTTAGGGTCCCCTAATGAGCAGTTCTTC. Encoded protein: CASSLGSPNEQFF.

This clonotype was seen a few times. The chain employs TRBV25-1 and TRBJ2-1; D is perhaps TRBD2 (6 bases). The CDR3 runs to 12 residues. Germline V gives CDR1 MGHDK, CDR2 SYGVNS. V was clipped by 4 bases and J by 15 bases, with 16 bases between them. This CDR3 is CASSGGEGGGFF. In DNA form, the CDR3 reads TGTGCCAGCAGTGGGGGAGAGGGAGGTGGGTTCTTC.

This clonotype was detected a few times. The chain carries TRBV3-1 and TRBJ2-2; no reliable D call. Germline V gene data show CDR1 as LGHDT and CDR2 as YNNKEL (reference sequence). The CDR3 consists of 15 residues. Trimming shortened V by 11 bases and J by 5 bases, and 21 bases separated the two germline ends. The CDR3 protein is CASTPLTLGTGELFF. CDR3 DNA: TGTGCCTCCACCCCCTTAACTCTAGGGACCGGGGAGCTGTTTTTT.

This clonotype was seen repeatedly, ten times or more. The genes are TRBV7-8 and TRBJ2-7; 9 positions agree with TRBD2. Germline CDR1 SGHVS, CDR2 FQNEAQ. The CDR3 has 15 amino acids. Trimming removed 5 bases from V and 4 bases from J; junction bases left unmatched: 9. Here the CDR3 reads CASSPGVAGEYEQYF. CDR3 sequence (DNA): TGTGCCAGCAGCCCGGGGGTAGCGGGAGAATACGAGCAGTACTTC.

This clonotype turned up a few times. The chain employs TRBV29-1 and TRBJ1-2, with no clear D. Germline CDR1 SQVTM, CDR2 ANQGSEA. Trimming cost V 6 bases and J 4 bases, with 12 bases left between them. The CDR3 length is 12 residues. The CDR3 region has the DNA TGCAGCGTACCCACAGTGACCTATGGCTACACCTTC. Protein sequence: CSVPTVTYGYTF.

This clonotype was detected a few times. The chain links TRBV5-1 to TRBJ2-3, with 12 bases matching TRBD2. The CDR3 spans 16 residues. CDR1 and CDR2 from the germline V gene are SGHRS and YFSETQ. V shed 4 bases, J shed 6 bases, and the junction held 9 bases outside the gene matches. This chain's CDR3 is CASSERLAGAPDTQYF. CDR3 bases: TGCGCCAGCAGCGAACGACTAGCGGGAGCACCGGATACGCAGTATTTT.